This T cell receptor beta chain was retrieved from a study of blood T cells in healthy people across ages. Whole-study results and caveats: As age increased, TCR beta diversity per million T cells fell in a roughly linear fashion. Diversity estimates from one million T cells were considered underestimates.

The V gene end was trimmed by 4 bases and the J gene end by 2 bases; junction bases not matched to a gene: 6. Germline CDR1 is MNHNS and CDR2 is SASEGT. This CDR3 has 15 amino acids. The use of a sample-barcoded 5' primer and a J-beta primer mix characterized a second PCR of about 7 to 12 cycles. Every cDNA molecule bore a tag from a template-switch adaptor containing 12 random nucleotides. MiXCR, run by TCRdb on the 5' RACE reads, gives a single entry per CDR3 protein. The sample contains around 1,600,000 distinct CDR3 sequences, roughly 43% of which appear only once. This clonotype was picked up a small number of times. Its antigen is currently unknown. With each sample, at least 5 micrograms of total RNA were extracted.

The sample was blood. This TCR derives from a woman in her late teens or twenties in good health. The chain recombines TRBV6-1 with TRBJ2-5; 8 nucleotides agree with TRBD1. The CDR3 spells CASSVRTGTQETQYF. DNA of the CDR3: TGTGCCAGCAGTGTTCGGACAGGGACACAAGAGACCCAGTACTTC.